This is a list of T cell receptor beta chains from one sample in a study of cytomegalovirus exposure and HLA in healthy donors. This table comes from immunoSEQ multiplex PCR, and its TCRdb copy is limited to in-frame clones, with some not included. The data show under 65,000 clones, approximately 89% seen once. Sequencing was carried out using PBMCs. The receptors originated from a woman in her late teens or twenties in good health and CMV-seropositive. Each CDR3 is given with its conserved first and last residue. The D gene is left open where the match is weak.

len,d_gene,v_gene,CDR3aa
13,.,TRBV5-8,CASSLSRVTEAFF
13,.,TRBV6-5,CASSRGVSYEQYF
15,TRBD1,TRBV7-6,CASSFRDRGSDEQFF
24,TRBD2,TRBV28,CASGVRGIQFYKKAQGGKYGELFF
15,TRBD2,TRBV9,CASSVDAGGDNEQFF
14,TRBD1,TRBV5-4,CASSSDRGYYGYTF
15,TRBD2,TRBV6-5,CASSGLAGGPDTQYF
15,TRBD1,TRBV5-4,CASSIQTGSNTEAFF
13,.,TRBV6-5,CASSDLVETEQYF
16,.,TRBV19,CASSRDRRGRYNEQFF
18,TRBD1,TRBV4-1,CASSQEGGRDRAYNEQFF
16,.,TRBV7-2,CASSPSRDYSYNEQFF
14,TRBD2,TRBV19,CASTPSGGVDTQYF
15,TRBD1,TRBV5-6,CASSRRTGAGETQYF
14,.,TRBV19,CASSNNVADEKLFF
15,.,TRBV7-8,CASSFREGSGNTIYF
16,TRBD2,TRBV7-3,CASSLGLAGVFETQYF
14,TRBD1,TRBV29-1,CSVTPGTGSSEQYF
13,.,TRBV6-5,CASSLGSSYEQYF
15,TRBD2,TRBV6-1,CASRNGGANTGELFF
13,.,TRBV5-1,CASSFRGAYEQFF